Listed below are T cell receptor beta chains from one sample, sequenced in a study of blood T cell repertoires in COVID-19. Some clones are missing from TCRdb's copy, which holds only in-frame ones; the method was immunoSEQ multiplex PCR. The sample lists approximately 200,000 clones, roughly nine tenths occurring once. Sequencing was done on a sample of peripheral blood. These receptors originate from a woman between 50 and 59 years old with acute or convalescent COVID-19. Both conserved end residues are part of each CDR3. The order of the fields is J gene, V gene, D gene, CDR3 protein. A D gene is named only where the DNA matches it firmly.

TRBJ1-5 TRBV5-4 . CASSPTPSSNQPQHF
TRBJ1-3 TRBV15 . CATSRPQAISGNTIYF
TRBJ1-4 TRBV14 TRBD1 CASSQETPRQGLEKLFF
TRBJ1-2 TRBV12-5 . CASGRGQSGYTF
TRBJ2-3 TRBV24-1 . CATSDPARAGHTDTQYF
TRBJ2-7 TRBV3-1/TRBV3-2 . CASSQGGGSYEQYF
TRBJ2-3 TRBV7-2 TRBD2 CASSDGLAGGGADTQYF
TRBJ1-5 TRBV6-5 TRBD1 CASSPDRVSNQPQHF
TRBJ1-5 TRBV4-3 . CASSQDPGQPQHF
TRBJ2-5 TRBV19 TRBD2 CASKTSGGSLQYF
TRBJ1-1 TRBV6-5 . CASRLGGAEAFF
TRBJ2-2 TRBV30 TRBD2 CAWRRLAGGLSGELFF
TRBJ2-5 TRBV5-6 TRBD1 CASSGDRQETQYF
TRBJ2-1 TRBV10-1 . CASSESDWGEQFF
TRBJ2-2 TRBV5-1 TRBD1 CASSFPGQGAGGELFF
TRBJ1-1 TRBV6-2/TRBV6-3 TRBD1 CASSYSEGADTEAFF
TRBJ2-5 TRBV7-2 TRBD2 CASKIRLAGEETQYF
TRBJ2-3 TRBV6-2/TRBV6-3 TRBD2 CASSSRTSGRALDTQYF
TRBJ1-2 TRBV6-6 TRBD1 CASSYSSRGHGYTF
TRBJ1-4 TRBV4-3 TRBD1 CASSQDGGTGGEKLFF
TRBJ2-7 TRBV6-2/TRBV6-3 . CASSYLNEQYF
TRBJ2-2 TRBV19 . CASRPKGGGWTGELFF
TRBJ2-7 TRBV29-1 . CSVDRGAEQYF
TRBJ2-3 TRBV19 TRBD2 CASSSPGTSGTDTQYF
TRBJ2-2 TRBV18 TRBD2 CASSPLRTSGDTGELFF
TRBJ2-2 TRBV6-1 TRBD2 CASSERLAGVSTGELFF
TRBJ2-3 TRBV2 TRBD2 CASRVLAGVSDTQYF
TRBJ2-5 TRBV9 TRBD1 CASSVSRGETQYF
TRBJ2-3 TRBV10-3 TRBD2 CAISSLAGNGDTQYF
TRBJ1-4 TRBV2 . CASSGGGSNEKLFF